Sequencing of this T cell receptor (beta chain) was carried out in a study of memory CD4+ T cells and cytomegalovirus serostatus. The sort gate was single viable CD3+CD4+CD8-CD45RO+ cells for memory CD4+ T cells. Sequenced by immunoSEQ multiplex PCR; TCRdb stores in-frame clones only, minus some. The sample lists some 95,000 clones, about 80% occurring once. Germline lookup yields CDR1 MNHEY and CDR2 SVGAGI. The V and J ends lost 1 base and 1 base, in that order; junction bases with no gene match: 5. This CDR3 contains 16 residues. Concerning this clone itself: Its antigen is unidentified.

Study results and caveats: Repertoires predicted CMV serostatus with median bootstrapped AUC of approximately 0.94. 67 of 164 known CMV-associated TCRbeta sequences appeared in CD4+ memory.

This receptor was obtained from an adult in good health and CMV-seropositive. This sequence joins TRBV6-5 and TRBJ2-5; 8 bases are shared with TRBD2. The material sequenced was memory CD4+ T cells from blood. DNA for the CDR3: TGTGCCAGCAGTTACTGGTTAGCGGGGCCCCAAGAGACCCAGTACTTC. This sequence encodes CASSYWLAGPQETQYF.